This T cell receptor (beta chain) stems from a study of immune cell composition in non-small cell lung cancer. In this sample, this clone turned up a few times. No antigen is known for it. Findings and caveats of the study: Around 75% of squamous and 33% of adenocarcinoma cases had tumour-associated clones >0.5%. TIL tumour reactivity correlated with maximal tumour-associated clone frequency in adenocarcinoma. Shared sequences between tumour-reactive and dominant in vivo clones were not proven.

Measured with immunoSEQ multiplex PCR; TCRdb has only the in-frame clones, and not every one. The sample contains roughly 5,000 clones, roughly 80% of which appear only once. Germline lookup yields CDR1 SGHKS and CDR2 YYEKEE (reference sequence). The CDR3 consists of 13 residues. V was clipped by 4 bases and J by 3 bases; unmatched bases: 4. The V gene is TRBV5-5, the J gene TRBJ2-7, with TRBD1 matching over 7 bases. The TCR originated in a human donor with non-small cell lung cancer. Material: lung tumor tissue. The CDR3 loop is CASSTTGYYEQYF. The CDR3, as DNA: TGTGCCAGCAGCACGACAGGGTACTACGAGCAGTACTTC.